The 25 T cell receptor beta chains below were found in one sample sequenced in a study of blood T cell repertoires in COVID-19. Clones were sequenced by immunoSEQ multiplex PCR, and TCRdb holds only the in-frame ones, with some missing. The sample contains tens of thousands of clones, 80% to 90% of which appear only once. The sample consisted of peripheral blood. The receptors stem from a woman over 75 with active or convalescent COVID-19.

The CDR3 loop is CASDPGQGRSETQYF. As DNA, the CDR3 is TGTGCCTCCGACCCGGGACAGGGGCGGTCAGAGACCCAGTACTTC. The rearrangement links TRBV10-3 to TRBJ2-5; 10 nucleotides align to TRBD1. Germline trimming cut 11 bases from V and 4 bases from J; bases unmatched to any gene: 13. The germline gives CDR1 ENHRY, CDR2 SYGVKD. The CDR3 contains 15 residues.

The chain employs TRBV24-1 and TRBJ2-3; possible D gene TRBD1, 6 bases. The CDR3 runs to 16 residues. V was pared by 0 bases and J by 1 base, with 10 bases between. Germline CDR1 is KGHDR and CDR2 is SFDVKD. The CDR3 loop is CATSDLQAGGTDTQYF. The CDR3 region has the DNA TGTGCCACCAGTGATTTGCAAGCAGGGGGCACAGATACGCAGTATTTT.

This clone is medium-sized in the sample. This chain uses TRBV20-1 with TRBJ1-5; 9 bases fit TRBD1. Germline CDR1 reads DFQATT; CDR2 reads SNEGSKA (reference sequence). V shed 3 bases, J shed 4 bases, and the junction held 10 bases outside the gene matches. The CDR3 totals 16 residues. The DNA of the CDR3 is TGCAGTGCTAGTGAACAGGGGGCTTCTGGGAATCAGCCCCAGCATTTT. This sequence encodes CSASEQGASGNQPQHF.

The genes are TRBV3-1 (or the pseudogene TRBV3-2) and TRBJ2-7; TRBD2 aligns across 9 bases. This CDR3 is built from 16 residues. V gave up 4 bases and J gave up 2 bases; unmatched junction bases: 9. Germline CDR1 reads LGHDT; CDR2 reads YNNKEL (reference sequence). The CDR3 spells CASSPYRTSATYEQYF. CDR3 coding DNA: TGTGCCAGCAGCCCATACCGGACTAGCGCAACCTACGAGCAGTACTTC.

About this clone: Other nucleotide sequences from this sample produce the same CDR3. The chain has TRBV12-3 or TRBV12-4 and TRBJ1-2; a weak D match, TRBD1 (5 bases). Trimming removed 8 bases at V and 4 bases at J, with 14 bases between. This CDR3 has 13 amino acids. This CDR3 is CASAGGVGYGYTF. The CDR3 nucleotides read TGTGCCAGCGCGGGGGGGGTTGGCTATGGCTACACCTTC.

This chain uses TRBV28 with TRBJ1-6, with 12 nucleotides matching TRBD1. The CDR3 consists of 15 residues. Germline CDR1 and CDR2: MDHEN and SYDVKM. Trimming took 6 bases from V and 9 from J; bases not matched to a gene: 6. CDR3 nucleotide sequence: TGTGCCAGCAGAACACCGGGACAGGGGGCTTCACCCCTCCACTTT. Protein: CASRTPGQGASPLHF.

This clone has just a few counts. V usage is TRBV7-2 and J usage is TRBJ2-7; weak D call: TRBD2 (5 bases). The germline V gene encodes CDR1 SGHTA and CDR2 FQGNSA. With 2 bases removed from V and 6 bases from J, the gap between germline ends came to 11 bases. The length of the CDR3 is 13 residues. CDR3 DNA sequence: TGTGCCAGCAGCTTACCTACTAGTTTCGAGCAGTACTTC. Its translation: CASSLPTSFEQYF.

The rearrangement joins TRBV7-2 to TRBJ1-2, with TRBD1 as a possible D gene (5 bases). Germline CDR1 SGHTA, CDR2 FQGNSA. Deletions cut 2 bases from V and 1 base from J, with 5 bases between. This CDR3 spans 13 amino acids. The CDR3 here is CASSLQGNYGYTF. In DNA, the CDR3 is TGTGCCAGCAGCTTACAGGGTAACTATGGCTACACCTTC.

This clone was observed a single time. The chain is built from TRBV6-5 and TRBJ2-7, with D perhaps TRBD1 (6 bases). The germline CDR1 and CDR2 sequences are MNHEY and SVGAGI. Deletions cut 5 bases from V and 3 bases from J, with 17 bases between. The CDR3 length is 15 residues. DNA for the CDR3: TGTGCCAGCAGTACCTACAGGGTACCCCTCTACGAGCAGTACTTC. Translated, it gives CASSTYRVPLYEQYF.

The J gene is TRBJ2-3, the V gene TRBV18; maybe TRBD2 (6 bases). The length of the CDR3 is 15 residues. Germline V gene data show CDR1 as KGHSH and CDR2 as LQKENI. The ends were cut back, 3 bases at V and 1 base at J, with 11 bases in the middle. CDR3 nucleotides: TGTGCCAGCTCACCGCTCGGGGGAGGCACAGATACGCAGTATTTT. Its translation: CASSPLGGGTDTQYF.

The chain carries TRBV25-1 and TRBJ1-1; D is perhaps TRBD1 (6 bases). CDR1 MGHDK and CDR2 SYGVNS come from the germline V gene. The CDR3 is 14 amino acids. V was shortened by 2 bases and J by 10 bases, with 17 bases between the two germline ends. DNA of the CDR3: TGTGCCAGCAGTGAACCTCAGGGGTGGAGTGGAGCTTTCTTT. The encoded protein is CASSEPQGWSGAFF.

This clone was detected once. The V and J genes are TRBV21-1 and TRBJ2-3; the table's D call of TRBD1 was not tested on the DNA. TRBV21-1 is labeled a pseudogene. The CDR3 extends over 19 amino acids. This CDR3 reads CASSKKSPFDNFYTDTQYF. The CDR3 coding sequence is TGTGCCAGCAGCAAAAAATCCCCCTTCGACAACTTTTATACAGATACGCAGTATTTT.

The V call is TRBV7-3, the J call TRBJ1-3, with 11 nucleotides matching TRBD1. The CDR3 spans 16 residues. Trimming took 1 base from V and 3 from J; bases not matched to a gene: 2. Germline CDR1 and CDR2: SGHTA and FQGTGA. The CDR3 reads CASSLRGTGGGNTIYF. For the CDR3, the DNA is TGTGCCAGCAGCTTAAGGGGGACAGGGGGTGGAAACACCATATATTTT.

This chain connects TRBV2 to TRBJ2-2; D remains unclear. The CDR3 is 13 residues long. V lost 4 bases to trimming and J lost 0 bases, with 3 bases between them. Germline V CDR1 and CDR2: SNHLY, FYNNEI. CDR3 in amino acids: CASSAANTGELFF. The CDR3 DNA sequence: TGTGCCAGCAGTGCAGCGAACACCGGGGAGCTGTTTTTT.

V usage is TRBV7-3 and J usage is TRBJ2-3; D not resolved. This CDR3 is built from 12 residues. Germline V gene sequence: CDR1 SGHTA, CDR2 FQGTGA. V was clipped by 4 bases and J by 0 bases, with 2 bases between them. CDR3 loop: CASSSSTDTQYF. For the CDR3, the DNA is TGTGCCAGCAGCTCTAGCACAGATACGCAGTATTTT.

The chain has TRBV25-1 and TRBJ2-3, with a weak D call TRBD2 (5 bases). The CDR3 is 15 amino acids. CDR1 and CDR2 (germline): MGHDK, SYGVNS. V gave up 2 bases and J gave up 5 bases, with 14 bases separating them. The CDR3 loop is CASSEGAGHGDTQYF. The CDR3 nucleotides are TGTGCCAGCAGTGAAGGTGCGGGCCATGGAGATACGCAGTATTTT. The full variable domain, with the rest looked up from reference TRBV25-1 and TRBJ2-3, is EADIYQTPRYLVIGTGKKITLECSQTMGHDKMYWYQQDPGMELHLIHYSYGVNSTEKGDLSSESTVSRIRTEHFPLTLESARPSHTSQYLCASSEGAGHGDTQYFGPGTRLTVL.

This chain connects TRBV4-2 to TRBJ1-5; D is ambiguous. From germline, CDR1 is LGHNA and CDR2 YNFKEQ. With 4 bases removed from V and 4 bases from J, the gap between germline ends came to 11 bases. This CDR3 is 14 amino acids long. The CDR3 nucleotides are TGTGCCAGCAGCCCCGGACGGGAGAATCAGCCCCAGCATTTT. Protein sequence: CASSPGRENQPQHF.

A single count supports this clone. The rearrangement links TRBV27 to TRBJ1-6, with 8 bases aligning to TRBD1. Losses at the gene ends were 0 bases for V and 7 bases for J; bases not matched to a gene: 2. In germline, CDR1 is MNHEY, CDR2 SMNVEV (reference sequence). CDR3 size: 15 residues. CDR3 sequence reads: CASSLSRGLNSPLHF. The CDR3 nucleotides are TGTGCCAGCAGTTTATCCAGGGGGCTCAATTCACCCCTCCACTTT.

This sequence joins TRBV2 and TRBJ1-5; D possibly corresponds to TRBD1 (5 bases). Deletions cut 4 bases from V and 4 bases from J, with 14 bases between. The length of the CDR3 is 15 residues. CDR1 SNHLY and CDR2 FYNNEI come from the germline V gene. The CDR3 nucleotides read TGTGCCAGCAGTGCTCTGGGCGCAGGGAATCAGCCCCAGCATTTT. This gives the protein CASSALGAGNQPQHF.

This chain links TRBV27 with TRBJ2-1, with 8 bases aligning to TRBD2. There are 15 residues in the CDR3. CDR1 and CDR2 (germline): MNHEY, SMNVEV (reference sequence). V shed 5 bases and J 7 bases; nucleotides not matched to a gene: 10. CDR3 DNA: TGTGCCAGCAGTCTTAGCGGGAATTCACGGAATGAGCAGTTCTTC. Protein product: CASSLSGNSRNEQFF.

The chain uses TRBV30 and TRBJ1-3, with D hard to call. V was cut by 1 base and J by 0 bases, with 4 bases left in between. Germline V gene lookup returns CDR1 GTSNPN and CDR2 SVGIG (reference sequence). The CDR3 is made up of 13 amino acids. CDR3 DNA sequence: TGTGCCTGGAGTGCCTTCTCTGGAAACACCATATATTTT. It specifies CAWSAFSGNTIYF.

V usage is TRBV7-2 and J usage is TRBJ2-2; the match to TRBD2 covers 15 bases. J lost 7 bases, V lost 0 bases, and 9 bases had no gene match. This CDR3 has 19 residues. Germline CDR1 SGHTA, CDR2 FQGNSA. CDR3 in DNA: TGTGCCAGCAGCTTAGCGGGACTAGCGGGAGGCCCCCTTGTCGGGGAGCTGTTTTTT. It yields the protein CASSLAGLAGGPLVGELFF.

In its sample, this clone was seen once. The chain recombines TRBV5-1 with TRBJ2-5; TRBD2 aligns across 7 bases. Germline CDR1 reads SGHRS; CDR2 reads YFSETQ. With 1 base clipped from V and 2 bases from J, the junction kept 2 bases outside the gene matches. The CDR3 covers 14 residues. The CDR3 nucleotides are TGCGCCAGCAGCTTGATGGGACTACAAGAGACCCAGTACTTC. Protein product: CASSLMGLQETQYF.

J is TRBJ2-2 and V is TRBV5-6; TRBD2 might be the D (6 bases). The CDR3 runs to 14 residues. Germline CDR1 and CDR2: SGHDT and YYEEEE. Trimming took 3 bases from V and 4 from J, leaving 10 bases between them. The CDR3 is CASSSGLRTGELFF. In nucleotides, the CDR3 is TGTGCCAGCAGCTCGGGACTTCGCACCGGGGAGCTGTTTTTT.

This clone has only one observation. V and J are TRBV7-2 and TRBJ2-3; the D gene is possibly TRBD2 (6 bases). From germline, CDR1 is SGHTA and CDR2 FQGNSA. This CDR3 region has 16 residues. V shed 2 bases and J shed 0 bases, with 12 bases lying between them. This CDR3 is CASSLRRRESTDTQYF. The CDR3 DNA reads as TGTGCCAGCAGCTTACGTCGTCGGGAGAGCACAGATACGCAGTATTTT.